This T cell receptor beta chain was identified in a study of blood T cell repertoires in COVID-19 (dated by TCRdb to about 2020). Context from the whole study: Samples from collaborators originated in the United States, Italy and Spain and spanned both the acute and convalescent phases of COVID-19. The prospective study material was composed of cDNA or gDNA derived from T cells, B-cell-depleted T cells, or PBMCs. Samples came from the ongoing ImmuneRACE study (first 160 participants) plus 1,254 subjects from 6 global collaborators. The repertoires were released in a freely available public database intended as a resource for research on the immune response to SARS-CoV-2. Deeply sampled blood TCRbeta repertoires from subjects exposed to, actively infected with, or recovered from COVID-19 were included in the dataset. Where HLA class I and class II types were available, the types were taken from metadata supplied by the sample provider, not from assay-based typing. The sample metadata nearly always contained a de-identified subject ID, COVID-19 status, age in years and sex.

Findings and caveats that apply to the study as a whole: Clinical and demographic metadata were provided uncurated, with the amount varying by source and participant.

Whole blood was collected in K2EDTA tubes by collaborating institutions according to the institutions' own protocols. For TCRbeta analysis, collaborator samples were shipped as frozen whole blood, as isolated PBMCs, or as DNA extracted from either sample type. In the case of this clone: Its specific antigen is unknown. Mismatch with germline at one junction end may stem from a read error.

From the cysteine through the phenylalanine, the CDR3 covers 13 amino acids. Left in the record is the CDR3 DNA by itself, 39 bases read in frame from the first base. TCRbeta CDR3 regions were amplified from genomic DNA using the immunoSEQ Assay, a bias-controlled multiplex PCR. The published analysis was carried out like this. Nucleated cell counts per sample were estimated from amplification of reference gene primers within the assay. To quantify the absolute abundance of each unique TCRbeta CDR3 rearrangement, sequence reads were collapsed and filtered. Productive Simpson clonality was computed per sample as the square root of Simpson's diversity index over productive rearrangements. Held by TCRdb, this immuneACCESS table contains in-frame sequences only and omits some clones. Under half of the omission traces to an unresolved V gene where checked; the cause of the rest is unknown. V and J calls and clone size are as listed in that table; D and trimming were resolved from the DNA. The sample records 55,000 to 85,000 clones, about four fifths of which are singletons. The top ten clones comprise 0.83% of the sample.

This chain is built from TRBV12-3 or TRBV12-4 and TRBJ1-1; the D gene cannot be resolved reliably. This clonotype was obtained from a woman in her 70s with acute or convalescent COVID-19. Sequencing was carried out using peripheral blood. The nucleotide sequence reads as follows: TGTGCCAGCATTTTACGACAGAACACTGAAGCTTTCTTT. This encodes CASILRQNTEAFF.